These T cell receptor beta chains were read from a single sample in a study of OX40 agonist ivuxolimab in advanced cancers. Assay: immunoSEQ multiplex PCR; the TCRdb copy retains only in-frame clones and omits some. The sample consists of 60,000 or so clones, around 83% of them appearing once. This material consisted of CD4+ or CD8+ T cells sorted from blood, taken in a trial of the OX40 agonist ivuxolimab. These receptors all come from an adult with an advanced solid tumor such as melanoma, head and neck, liver or kidney cancer. The CDR3 runs from the conserved cysteine through the conserved F or W. D genes are given only for firm matches.

J gene | D gene | V gene | CDR3 DNA | CDR3 protein
TRBJ1-2 | - | TRBV6-5 | TGTGCCAGCAGTTACCATTGGCAGATCTATGGCTACACCTTC | CASSYHWQIYGYTF
TRBJ1-1 | - | TRBV19 | TGTGCCAGTAGTATTCTCGGGAACACGTGGAACACTGAAGCTTTCTTT | CASSILGNTWNTEAFF
TRBJ1-1 | TRBD1 | TRBV7-2 | TGTGCCAGCAGCCCCTGGGGACAGGGGGGGAACACTGAAGCTTTCTTT | CASSPWGQGGNTEAFF
TRBJ2-1 | TRBD1 | TRBV7-8 | TGTGCCAGCAGCTCCGACCGGGACAGGGGGGGCAATGAGCAGTTCTTC | CASSSDRDRGGNEQFF
TRBJ1-1 | - | TRBV5-1 | TGCGCCAGCAGCTTGGCCAGTGAGGGCTTGAACACTGAAGCTTTCTTT | CASSLASEGLNTEAFF
TRBJ1-1 | TRBD1 | TRBV30 | TGTGCCTGGAGTGGTGCAGGGGGCGCCGGCACTGAAGCTTTCTTT | CAWSGAGGAGTEAFF
TRBJ1-2 | TRBD1 | TRBV18 | TGTGCCAGCTCACTCGGACAGGTCTATGGCTACACCTTC | CASSLGQVYGYTF
TRBJ2-7 | TRBD1 | TRBV7-9 | TGTGCCAGCAGCGGACAGGGGGGCTCCTACGAGCAGTACTTC | CASSGQGGSYEQYF
TRBJ1-1 | TRBD1 | TRBV29-1 | TGCAGCGCCCCGGACAGGGGGCTCTCGGGCACTGAAGCTTTCTTT | CSAPDRGLSGTEAFF
TRBJ1-2 | - | TRBV7-2 | TGTGCCAGCAGCTTTTACCGCGGCTACACCTTC | CASSFYRGYTF
TRBJ1-1 | - | TRBV11-2 | TGTGCCAGCAGCTTAGTAGGGCAGGGCTATACTGAAGCTTTCTTT | CASSLVGQGYTEAFF
TRBJ2-3 | - | TRBV15 | TGTGCCACCAGCAGAGATGTGGGGAGAGATACGCAGTATTTT | CATSRDVGRDTQYF
TRBJ1-1 | - | TRBV5-1 | TGCGCCAGCAGAACGACGCTGTACACTGAAGCTTTCTTT | CASRTTLYTEAFF
TRBJ1-5 | - | TRBV6-1 | TGTGCCAGCGGAGAGAGTCAAAATCAGCCCCAGCATTTT | CASGESQNQPQHF
TRBJ1-1 | TRBD1 | TRBV10-3 | TGTGCCATCAGCGGGGACAGTATGAACACTGAAGCTTTCTTT | CAISGDSMNTEAFF
TRBJ1-5 | - | TRBV4-2 | TGTGCCAGCAGCCAAGACCCGGGCGCGCCCCAGCATTTT | CASSQDPGAPQHF
TRBJ2-7 | TRBD1 | TRBV18 | TGTGCCAGCTCACCAGGGAACAGGGGGTCCTACGAGCAGTACTTC | CASSPGNRGSYEQYF
TRBJ1-4 | - | TRBV12-2 | TGTGCAAGTCGCTCAAGGTTGGGCAAGCCCCCTAGGGCTAATGAAAAACTGTTTTTT | CASRSRLGKPPRANEKLFF
TRBJ2-5 | - | TRBV29-1 | TGCAGCGTTGCGGGCACCCTCGTGAGAGAGACCCAGTACTTC | CSVAGTLVRETQYF
TRBJ1-5 | - | TRBV5-1 | TGCGCCAGCAGCTTGGATGGGCAGCGAAGCAATCAGCCCCAGCATTTT | CASSLDGQRSNQPQHF
TRBJ1-4 | - | TRBV6-1 | TGTGCCAGCAGGGGACGGACCGCTCATGAAAAACTGTTTTTT | CASRGRTAHEKLFF
TRBJ2-1 | - | TRBV5-1 | TGCGCCAGCAGCTTCCGGGTCGAGAGCAATGAGCAGTTCTTC | CASSFRVESNEQFF
TRBJ1-5 | - | TRBV2 | TGTGCCAGCAGTGGAGAACGGTTTAGCAATCAGCCCCAGCATTTT | CASSGERFSNQPQHF
TRBJ2-6 | TRBD2 | TRBV7-6 | TGTGCCAGCAGCAAAGTGGGGAGGGGCGTCCTGACTTTC | CASSKVGRGVLTF
TRBJ1-1 | - | TRBV6-4 | TGTGCCAGCAGTGGGATGGGGGGTAGGGACACTGAAGCTTTCTTT | CASSGMGGRDTEAFF
TRBJ2-5 | - | TRBV5-1 | TGCGCCAGCAGCGTGACCGCCGGGACAAAAGAGACCCAGTACTTC | CASSVTAGTKETQYF
TRBJ2-1 | TRBD2 | TRBV7-2 | TGTGCCAGCACCCCGGGACTAGGGTTCAATGAGCAGTTCTTC | CASTPGLGFNEQFF
TRBJ2-7 | TRBD1 | TRBV7-8 | TGTGCCAGCAGCTTAGGTGCGGGACAGGGACCCAAGAACAACTACGAGCAGTACTTC | CASSLGAGQGPKNNYEQYF